The clone carrying this TCR beta chain has a count of ten or more. The trim removed 5 bases at V and 6 bases at J, leaving 11 bases unmatched. The CDR3 extends over 16 amino acids. Germline CDR1 reads SGHVS; CDR2 reads FNYEAQ. Time point: newly diagnosed GD, antithyroid drugs for less than 3 months. PBMC-derived RNA was used for the TCR library. Building the TCR beta libraries relied on iRepertoire HTBI primers, and CDR3 regions underwent Arm-PCR. TCRdb itself ran the multiplex PCR reads through MiXCR, one entry per CDR3 protein. The sample lists approximately 390,000 distinct CDR3 sequences, around 15% seen once, with 20% in the top ten. This specimen comes from a study of regulatory T cells in long-lasting Graves disease. These sequences were also reported in another study, on T cells in Graves' hyperthyroidism and ophthalmopathy.

The chain couples TRBV7-6 to TRBJ2-2; 8 bases fit TRBD2. The source of this sequence is a woman aged 18-35 years with Graves disease. This specimen consisted of peripheral blood mononuclear cells (PBMCs), obtained at new diagnosis, from a patient treated with antithyroid drugs. The CDR3 region is CASSLVGGAFSGELFF. In DNA, the CDR3 is TGTGCCAGCAGCCTCGTCGGGGGGGCCTTTTCCGGGGAGCTGTTTTTT.